The table lists the clone carrying this TCR beta chain with a few counts. Antigen unknown. This entry comes from a study of vaccination effects on CD4 cells after COVID-19. Study-wide context: Two-dose BNT162b2 or mRNA-1273 vaccination was given to participants.

Sequencing was preceded by expansion of antigen-specific CD4+ T cells with viral peptide pools in the ViraFEST assay. Between days 10 and 11 of culture, CD4+ T cells were separated out. Absence of prior SARS-CoV-2 infection characterized the vaccine recipients, who showed negative nucleocapsid antibodies. A few million PBMC were seeded per well and grown in the presence of about 9.5 IU/ml IL-2 and 8.5 to 10 ug/ml peptides. On both days 3 and 7, half of the culture medium was replaced with IL-2 medium. The data were produced by immunoSEQ multiplex PCR, yet TCRdb's version contains in-frame clones alone and is incomplete. The profile shows around 60,000 clones, approximately 79% of them singletons. General study results and limits: Late in the post-vaccination period, infection-induced and vaccine-induced clones underwent marked clonal contraction.

The V and J ends lost 2 bases and 4 bases respectively, with 11 bases between them. The CDR3 sequence is 13 residues long. The germline V gene encodes CDR1 GTSNPN and CDR2 SVGIG (reference sequence). This chain links TRBV30 with TRBJ1-2; a weak D match, TRBD1 (6 bases). This sample comprised CD4+ T cells from PBMCs cultured with HCoV-NL63 spike peptides, obtained before COVID-19 vaccination. The origin of this receptor is a human donor who received a COVID-19 vaccine. The CDR3 region is CAWSTGMGYGYTF. CDR3 DNA: TGTGCCTGGAGTACAGGGATGGGCTATGGCTACACCTTC.